Listed below are T cell receptor beta chains from one sample, sequenced in a study of blood T cell repertoires in COVID-19. The repertoire was sequenced with immunoSEQ multiplex PCR; TCRdb's copy has only in-frame clones and lacks some. The sample lists under 300,000 clones, roughly 87% seen once, with roughly 6% in the top ten. The sample was PBMCs or T cells enriched from blood (not recorded which). Every receptor here comes from a woman in her 30s with acute COVID-19. Both conserved end residues are part of each CDR3. Expanded clones are given a class, and other clones once, few, many or no size at all.

. TRBJ2-5 TRBV28 CASSLIVSAGVETQYF
once TRBJ2-3 TRBV2 CASEPGLAGTDTQYF
. TRBJ1-2 TRBV18 CASSPSTAIYGYTF
. TRBJ2-7 TRBV20-1 CSASSPGSQGGSYEQYF
. TRBJ1-6 TRBV11-2 CATTFGAYNSPLHF
. TRBJ2-2 TRBV29-1 CSGGTGATGELFF
. TRBJ2-2 TRBV12-5 CASGLPVLPRAGELFF
. TRBJ1-4 TRBV19 CASRVRTGATNEKLFF
many TRBJ2-7 TRBV2 CASREGQIYEQYF
. TRBJ1-5 TRBV2 CASSEQGFTGQPQHF
. TRBJ2-7 TRBV12-3/TRBV12-4 CASSPGQGYEQYF
. TRBJ2-2 TRBV15 CATSSRRLAGDTNTGELFF
. TRBJ1-4 TRBV11-2 CASSPPTVREKLFF
. TRBJ1-2 TRBV25-1 CASSGYVRDNNYGYTF
. TRBJ2-3 TRBV2 CASSGVAGGAADTQYF
. TRBJ1-2 TRBV28 CASSDPTVNYGYTF
once TRBJ1-5 TRBV21-1 CASSNEEGEYSNQPQHF
. TRBJ1-1 TRBV19 CASSMTLNTEAFF
. TRBJ1-1 TRBV27 CASIPLGQGAVPEAFF
. TRBJ2-7 TRBV28 CASSSLPSSTGQYF
. TRBJ1-1 TRBV6-5 CASTRDRSSEAFF
. TRBJ1-1 TRBV18 CASSPVEGGLGNTEAFF
. TRBJ2-4 TRBV28 CASSFRPPSGSKNIQYF
. TRBJ2-6 TRBV19 CASTLSGANVLTF
. TRBJ2-7 TRBV10-3 CAISAQGARAYEQYF
. TRBJ2-7 TRBV24-1 CASERQGRYEQYF
. TRBJ1-2 TRBV5-6 CASSLAAGGHYGYTF
. TRBJ2-6 TRBV9 CASSSDPGQAGANVLTF
. TRBJ2-3 TRBV2 CASRLAGWSDTQYF
. TRBJ2-7 TRBV28 CASSLAGTGSYEQYF
. TRBJ2-7 TRBV5-1 CASQGAPVTSYEQYF
. TRBJ1-4 TRBV6-4 CASSLPPGLLNEKLFF
. TRBJ1-1 TRBV10-3 CAISEGAMNTEAFF
. TRBJ2-5 TRBV15 CATSRVPGTTIEETQYF
. TRBJ1-2 TRBV18 CASSRSGTENYGYTF
. TRBJ2-1 TRBV5-6 CASSLPGQGGVGNEQFF
once TRBJ1-4 TRBV27 CASSGPPGQGAANEKLFF
. TRBJ2-4 TRBV12-5 CASGLDRGDIQYF
once TRBJ2-1 TRBV5-1 CASSPAGLVQLSSYNEQFF
. TRBJ1-2 TRBV14 CASTPIQGDGYTF
. TRBJ1-1 TRBV7-9 CASTTDRVGTEAFF
once TRBJ1-2 TRBV2 CASSVGAPYGYTF
. TRBJ1-1 TRBV27 CASSLGAGLTEAFF
. TRBJ2-2 TRBV7-9 CATVGTVNTGELFF
. TRBJ1-6 TRBV6-6 CASSYRGLNSPLHF
. TRBJ2-7 TRBV24-1 CATSESPGTESNSYEQYF
. TRBJ2-5 TRBV7-2 CASSSRLKETQYF
. TRBJ1-6 TRBV10-1 CASRSGLNSPLHF
. TRBJ1-4 TRBV7-9 CASSFGGTNEKLFF
once TRBJ2-5 TRBV2 CASEGTYLPETQYF